This T cell receptor (beta chain) stems from a study of OX40 agonist ivuxolimab in advanced cancers. Study background: At roughly 80% male, the cohort had a mean age of 60 years, ranging from roughly 20 to 80.

Germline CDR1 and CDR2: MGHRA and YSYEKL. The CDR3 extends over 14 amino acids. The V and J ends lost 4 bases and 7 bases respectively, with 11 bases between them. Cycle 7 day 1, cycle 4 day 1, and baseline were the timepoints at which blood was sampled. General study results and limits: Normalized T-cell clonal expansion was also low in some nonresponders. No determination was made of the antigen specificity of the expanded peripheral T cells.

Some clones are missing from TCRdb's copy, which holds only in-frame ones; the method was immunoSEQ multiplex PCR. The data contain tens of thousands of clones, roughly 88% of them seen just once; the ten biggest clones take up more than 1.5%. Comment on this clone: The target antigen is unknown.

The source is an adult with an advanced solid tumor such as melanoma, head and neck, liver or kidney cancer. The gene calls are TRBV4-1 and TRBJ1-6, with TRBD1 as a possible D gene (5 bases). Sequences were derived from CD4+ or CD8+ T cells sorted from blood, sampled in a trial of the OX40 agonist ivuxolimab. The CDR3 sequence is CASSRDAGNSPLHF. The CDR3, as DNA: TGCGCCAGCAGCCGGGACGCCGGAAATTCACCCCTCCACTTT.